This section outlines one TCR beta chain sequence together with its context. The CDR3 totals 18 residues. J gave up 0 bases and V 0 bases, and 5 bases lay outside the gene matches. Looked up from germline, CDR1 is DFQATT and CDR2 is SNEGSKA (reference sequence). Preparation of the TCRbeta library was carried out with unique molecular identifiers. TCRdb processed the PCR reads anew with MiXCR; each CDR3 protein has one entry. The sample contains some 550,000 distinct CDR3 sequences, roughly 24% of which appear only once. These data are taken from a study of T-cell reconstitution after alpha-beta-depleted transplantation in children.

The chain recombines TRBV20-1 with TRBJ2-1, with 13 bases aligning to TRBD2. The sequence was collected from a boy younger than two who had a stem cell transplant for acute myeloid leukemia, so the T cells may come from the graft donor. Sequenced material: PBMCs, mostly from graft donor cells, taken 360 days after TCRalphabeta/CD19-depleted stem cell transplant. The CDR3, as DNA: TGCAGTGCTAGAGATACTAGCGGGGGGGCTCGCTCCTACAATGAGCAGTTCTTC. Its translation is CSARDTSGGARSYNEQFF.